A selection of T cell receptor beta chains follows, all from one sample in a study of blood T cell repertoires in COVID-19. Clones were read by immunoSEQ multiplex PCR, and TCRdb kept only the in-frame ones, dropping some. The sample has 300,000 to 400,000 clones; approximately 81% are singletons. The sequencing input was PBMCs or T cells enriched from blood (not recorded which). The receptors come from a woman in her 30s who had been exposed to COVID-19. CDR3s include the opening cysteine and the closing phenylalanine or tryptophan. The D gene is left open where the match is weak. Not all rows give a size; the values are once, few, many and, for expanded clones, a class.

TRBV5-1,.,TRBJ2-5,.,TGCGCCAGCAGCTTGGCCCGTCTCAGGGATGGGGAGACCCAGTACTTC,CASSLARLRDGETQYF
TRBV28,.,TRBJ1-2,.,TGTGCCAGCAGCCCACGGGGGTATGGCTACACCTTC,CASSPRGYGYTF
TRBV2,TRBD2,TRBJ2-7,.,TGTGCCAGCAGTTCCCGGGACTATAAGACCTACGAGCAGTACTTC,CASSSRDYKTYEQYF
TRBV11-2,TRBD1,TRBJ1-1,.,TGTGCCAGCAGCTTAGGCAGGGGGCACTCTGGCACTGAAGCTTTCTTT,CASSLGRGHSGTEAFF
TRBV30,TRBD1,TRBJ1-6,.,TGTGCCTGGGACAGGGCGAATTCACCCCTCCACTTT,CAWDRANSPLHF
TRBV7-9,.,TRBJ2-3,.,TGTGCCAGCAGCTTAGTCTCAGGGCCCTCCACAGATACGCAGTATTTT,CASSLVSGPSTDTQYF
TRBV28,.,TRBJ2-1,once,TGTGCCAGCAGTTTAAGCGGAATAAATGAGCAGTTCTTC,CASSLSGINEQFF
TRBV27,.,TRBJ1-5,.,TGTGCCAGCAAAAGGGTCCCCGACAGCCCTAATCAGCCCCAGCATTTT,CASKRVPDSPNQPQHF
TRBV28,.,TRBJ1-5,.,TGTGCCAGCAGTTTGGCCAGGGTTGGTTTGAGCAATCAGCCCCAGCATTTT,CASSLARVGLSNQPQHF
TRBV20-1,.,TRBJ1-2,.,TGCAGTGCTAGTAACAGGGAAAAGAAGGGCTACACCTTC,CSASNREKKGYTF
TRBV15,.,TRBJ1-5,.,TGTGCCACCAGCAGGGCGACAGACCGATATCAGCCCCAGCATTTT,CATSRATDRYQPQHF
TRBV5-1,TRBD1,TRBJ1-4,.,TGCGCCAGCAGCTTGCTGGGACAGACTAATGAAAAACTGTTTTTT,CASSLLGQTNEKLFF
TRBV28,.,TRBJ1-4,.,TGTGCCAGCAGTTCCCACAGGTCGGTGAATGAAAAACTGTTTTTT,CASSSHRSVNEKLFF
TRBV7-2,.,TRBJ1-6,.,TGTGCCAGCAGCTCAGGGCACGTCAGTTCACCCCTCCACTTT,CASSSGHVSSPLHF
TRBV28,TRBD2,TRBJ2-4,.,TGTGCCAGCAGGGGCCGACTAGCGGGGGGGATTCTAGCCAAAAACATTCAGTACTTC,CASRGRLAGGILAKNIQYF
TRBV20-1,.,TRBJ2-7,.,TGCAGTGCTAGGGTGGGGAGCGAGCAGTACTTC,CSARVGSEQYF
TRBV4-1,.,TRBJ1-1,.,TGCGCCAGCAGCCAAGAAAACATTGTCAGGACTGTTACGGGCACTGAAGCTTTCTTT,CASSQENIVRTVTGTEAFF
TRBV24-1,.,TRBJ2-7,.,TGTGCCAGGGGCCCGTACGAGCAGTACTTC,CARGPYEQYF
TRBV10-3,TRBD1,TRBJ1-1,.,TGTGCCATCAGTCCGGGACAGGGTAACACTGAAGCTTTCTTT,CAISPGQGNTEAFF
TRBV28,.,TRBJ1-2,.,TGTGCCAGCAGTTCCTCCCAGGTGATCTATGGCTACACCTTC,CASSSSQVIYGYTF
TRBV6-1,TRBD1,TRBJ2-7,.,TGTGCCAGCAGTGAAGGGACAGGGAGGAACGAGCAGTACTTC,CASSEGTGRNEQYF
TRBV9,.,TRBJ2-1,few,TGTGCCAGCAGCGTTTCAGGGGTAGGTGAGCAGTTCTTC,CASSVSGVGEQFF
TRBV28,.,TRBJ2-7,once,TGTGCCAGCAGCCAACCCCCCAGGGGTGTCTCCTACGAGCAGTACTTC,CASSQPPRGVSYEQYF
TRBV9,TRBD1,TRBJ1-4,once,TGTGCCAGCAGCGTAGGGGACAGGCTAGAAAAACTGTTTTTT,CASSVGDRLEKLFF
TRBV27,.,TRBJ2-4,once,TGTGCCAGCAGTTTGGGCACCTTAGCCAAAAACATTCAGTACTTC,CASSLGTLAKNIQYF
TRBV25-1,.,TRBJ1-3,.,TGTGCCAGCAGCCCAGACAGGCAGAGCTCTGGAAACACCATATATTTT,CASSPDRQSSGNTIYF
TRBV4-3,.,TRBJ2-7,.,TGCGCCAGCAGCCAAACGGGATTGGAAAAGCAGTACTTC,CASSQTGLEKQYF
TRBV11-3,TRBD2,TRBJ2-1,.,TGTGCCAGCAGCCTAAGAGAAGGGACTAGCGGGATTCGGGGGGTCGATGAGCAGTTCTTC,CASSLREGTSGIRGVDEQFF
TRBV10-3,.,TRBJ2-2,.,TGTGCCATCAGTGGCGGACAGATTTCCGGGGAGCTGTTTTTT,CAISGGQISGELFF
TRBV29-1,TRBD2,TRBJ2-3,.,TGCAGCGTTGGTGCGGGGGGGCGAGGGGATACGCAGTATTTT,CSVGAGGRGDTQYF
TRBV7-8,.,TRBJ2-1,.,TGTGCCAGCAGCCCACGATACAACTCCTACAATGAGCAGTTCTTC,CASSPRYNSYNEQFF
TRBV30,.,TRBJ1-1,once,TGTGCCTGGAGTCCATGGAACACTGAAGCTTTCTTT,CAWSPWNTEAFF
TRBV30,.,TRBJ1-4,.,TGTGCCTGGAGGTCGGACAGTAGAGGGGAAAAACTGTTTTTT,CAWRSDSRGEKLFF
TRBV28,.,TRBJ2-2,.,TGTGCCAGCAGTTTGCAGGGGCGGGCTGGGGAGCTGTTTTTT,CASSLQGRAGELFF
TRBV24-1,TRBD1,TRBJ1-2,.,TGTGCCACCAGTGATCAGTGGACAGGTTCCTACACCTTC,CATSDQWTGSYTF
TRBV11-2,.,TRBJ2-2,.,TGTGCCAGCAGCTTAGAGTCGTCCGGGGAGCTGTTTTTT,CASSLESSGELFF
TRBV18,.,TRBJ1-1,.,TGTGCCAGCTCATCCGACAGAAAAACTGAAGCTTTCTTT,CASSSDRKTEAFF
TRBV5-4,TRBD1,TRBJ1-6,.,TGTGCCAGCAGCATTGGACAGGGTAATTCACCCCTCCACTTT,CASSIGQGNSPLHF
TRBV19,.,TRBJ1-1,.,TGTGCCAGTAGTCGTACAGGGCTGAACTCTGAAGCTTTCTTT,CASSRTGLNSEAFF
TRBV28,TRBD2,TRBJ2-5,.,TGTGCCAGCAGTTTATTATATCTTCGGGGTAGCGGGAGCCAAGAGACCCAGTACTTC,CASSLLYLRGSGSQETQYF
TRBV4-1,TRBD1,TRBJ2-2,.,TGCGCCAGCAGCCACGGACAGGGGGCATCTGGCGGGGAGCTGTTTTTT,CASSHGQGASGGELFF
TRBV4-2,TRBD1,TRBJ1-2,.,TGTGCCAGCAGCCCGACGCCGGGACAGGGGGTTTGGTTGGGCTACACCTTC,CASSPTPGQGVWLGYTF
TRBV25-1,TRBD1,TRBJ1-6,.,TGTGCCAGCAGTGAAACCGGGACAGGGGATTCACCCCTCCACTTT,CASSETGTGDSPLHF
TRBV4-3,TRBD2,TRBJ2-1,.,TGCGCCAGCAGCCAAAGACTAGCGGGGAAATACAATGAGCAGTTCTTC,CASSQRLAGKYNEQFF
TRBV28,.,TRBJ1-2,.,TGTGCCAGCAGTTGGACTGATGGCTACACCTTC,CASSWTDGYTF
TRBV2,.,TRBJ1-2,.,TGTGCCAGCAGCACAAGACACAAAACGAAAGGCTACACCTTC,CASSTRHKTKGYTF
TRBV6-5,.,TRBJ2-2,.,TGTGCCAGCAGTTACGGAGGTAGCGGGGAGCTGTTTTTT,CASSYGGSGELFF
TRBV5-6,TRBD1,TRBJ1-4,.,TGTGCCAGCAGCCCCTCCCAGGGGGCGCGGGAAAAACTGTTTTTT,CASSPSQGAREKLFF
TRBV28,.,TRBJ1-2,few,TGTGCCAGCAGTAATCAAGTAGCTTTTTATGGCTACACCTTC,CASSNQVAFYGYTF
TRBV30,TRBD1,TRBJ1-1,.,TGTGCCTGGAAATTCCCAGGGGGTGGGACGGCTTTCTTT,CAWKFPGGGTAFF
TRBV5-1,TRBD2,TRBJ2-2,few,TGCGCCAGCAGCGGAGGACTAGCGGGAGTCAACACCGGGGAGCTGTTTTTT,CASSGGLAGVNTGELFF
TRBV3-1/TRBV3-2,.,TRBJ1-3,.,TGTGCCAGCAAACCCCGCGAGTGGGGGGGGGACCGTGGAAACACCATATATTTT,CASKPREWGGDRGNTIYF